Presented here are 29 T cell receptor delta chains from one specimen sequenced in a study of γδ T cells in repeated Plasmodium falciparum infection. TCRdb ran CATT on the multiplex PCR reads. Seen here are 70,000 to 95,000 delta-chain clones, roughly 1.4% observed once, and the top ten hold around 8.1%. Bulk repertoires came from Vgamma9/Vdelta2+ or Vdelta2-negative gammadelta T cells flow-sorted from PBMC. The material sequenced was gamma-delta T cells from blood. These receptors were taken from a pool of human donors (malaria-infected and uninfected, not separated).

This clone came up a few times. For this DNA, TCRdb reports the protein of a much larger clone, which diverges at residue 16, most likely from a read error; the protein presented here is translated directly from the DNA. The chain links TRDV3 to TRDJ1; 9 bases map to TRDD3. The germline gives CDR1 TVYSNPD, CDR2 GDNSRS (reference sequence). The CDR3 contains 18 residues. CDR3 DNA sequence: TGTGCCTATAATCAGGCGAGGCTGGGGGATGTTTCCACCGATAAACCCATCTTT. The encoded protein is CAYNQARLGDVSTDKPIF.

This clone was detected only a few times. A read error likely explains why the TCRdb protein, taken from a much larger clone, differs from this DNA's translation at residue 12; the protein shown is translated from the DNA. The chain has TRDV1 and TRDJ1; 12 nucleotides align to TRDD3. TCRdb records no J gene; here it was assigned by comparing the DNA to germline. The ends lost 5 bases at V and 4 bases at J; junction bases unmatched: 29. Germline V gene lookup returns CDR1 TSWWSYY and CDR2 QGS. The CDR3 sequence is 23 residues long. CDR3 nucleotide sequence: TGTGCTCTTGGGTCTTCTTCCTACATAGGGTTGGTGGCTGGGGGATACGTCCGCGATAAACTCATCTTT. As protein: CALGSSSYIGLVAGGYVRDKLIF.

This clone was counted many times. The CDR3 protein is CALGDPGGGGSTADKLIF. The CDR3 DNA is TGTGCTCTTGGGGACCCGGGTGGGGGAGGGTCCACAGCCGATAAACTCATCTTT. V usage is TRDV1 and J usage is TRDJ1; 7 bases map to TRDD3. J lost 3 bases, V lost 3 bases, and 16 bases had no gene match. CDR1 and CDR2 (germline): TSWWSYY, QGS. The CDR3 length is 18 residues.

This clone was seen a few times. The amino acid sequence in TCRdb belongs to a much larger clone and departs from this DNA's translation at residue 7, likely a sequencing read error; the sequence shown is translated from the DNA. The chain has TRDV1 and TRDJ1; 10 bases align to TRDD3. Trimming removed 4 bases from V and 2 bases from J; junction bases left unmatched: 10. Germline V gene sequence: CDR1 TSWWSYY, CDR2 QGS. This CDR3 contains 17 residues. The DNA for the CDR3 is TGTGCTCTTGGGGTCGGGACTGGGGGATTCTCTACCGATAAACTCATCTTT. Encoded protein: CALGVGTGGFSTDKLIF.

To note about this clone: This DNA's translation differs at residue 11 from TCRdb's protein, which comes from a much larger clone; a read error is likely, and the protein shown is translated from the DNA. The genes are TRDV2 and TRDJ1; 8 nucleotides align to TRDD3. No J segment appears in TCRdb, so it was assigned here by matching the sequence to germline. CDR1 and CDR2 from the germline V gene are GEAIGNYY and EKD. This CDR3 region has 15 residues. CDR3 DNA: TGTGCCTGTGACACCGGTACTGGGGGGACCGGTAAACTCATCTTT. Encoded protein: CACDTGTGGTGKLIF.

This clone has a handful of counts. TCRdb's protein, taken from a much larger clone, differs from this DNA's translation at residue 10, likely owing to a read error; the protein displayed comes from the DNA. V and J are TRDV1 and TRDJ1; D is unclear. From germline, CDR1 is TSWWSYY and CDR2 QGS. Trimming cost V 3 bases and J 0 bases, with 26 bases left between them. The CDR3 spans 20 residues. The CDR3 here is CALGDTYLRETRPYTDKLIF. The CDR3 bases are TGTGCTCTTGGGGATACTTATCTCAGGGAGACCCGTCCGTACACCGATAAACTCATCTTT.

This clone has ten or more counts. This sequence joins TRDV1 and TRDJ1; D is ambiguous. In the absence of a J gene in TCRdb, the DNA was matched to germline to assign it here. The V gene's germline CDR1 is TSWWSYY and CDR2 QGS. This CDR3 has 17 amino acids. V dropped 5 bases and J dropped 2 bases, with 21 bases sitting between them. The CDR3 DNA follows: TGTGCTCTTGGGAGCAACCTTTTTCACGTAAAAACCGATAAACTCATCTTT. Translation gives CALGSNLFHVKTDKLIF.

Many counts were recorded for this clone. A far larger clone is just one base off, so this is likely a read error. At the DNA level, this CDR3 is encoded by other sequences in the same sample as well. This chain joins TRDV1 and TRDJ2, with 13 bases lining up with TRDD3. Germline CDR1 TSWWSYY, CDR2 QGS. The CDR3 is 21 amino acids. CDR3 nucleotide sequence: TGTGCTCTTGTGGGGGCCCTACTCATACTGGGGGATACGCTTTTGACAGCACAGCTCTTCTTT. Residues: CALVGALLILGDTLLTAQLFF.

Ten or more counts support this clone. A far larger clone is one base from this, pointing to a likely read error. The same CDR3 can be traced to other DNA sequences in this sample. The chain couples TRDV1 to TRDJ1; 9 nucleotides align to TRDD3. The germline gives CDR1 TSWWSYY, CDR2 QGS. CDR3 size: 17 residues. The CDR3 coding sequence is TGCGCTCTTGGGGAAATCCCTTCCTTTACTGGGGGAGCCAAACTCATCTTT. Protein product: CALGEIPSFTGGAKLIF.

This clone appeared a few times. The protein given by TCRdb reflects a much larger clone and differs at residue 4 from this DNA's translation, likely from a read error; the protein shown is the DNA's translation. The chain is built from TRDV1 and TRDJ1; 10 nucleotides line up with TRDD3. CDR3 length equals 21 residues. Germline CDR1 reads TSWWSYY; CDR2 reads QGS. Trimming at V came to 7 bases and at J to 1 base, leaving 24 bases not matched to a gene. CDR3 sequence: CALEDPKPSLHWGIITDKLIF. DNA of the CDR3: TGTGCTCTTGAGGATCCCAAACCTTCCCTACACTGGGGGATCATCACCGATAAACTCATCTTT.

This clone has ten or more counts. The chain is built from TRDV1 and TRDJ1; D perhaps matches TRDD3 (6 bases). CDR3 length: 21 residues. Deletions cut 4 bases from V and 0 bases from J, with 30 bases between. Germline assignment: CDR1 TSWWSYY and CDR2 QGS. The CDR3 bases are TGTGCTCTTGGGGTCCCACGGGCGCCTACGAAGAGGGATAGGGACACCGATAAACTCATCTTT. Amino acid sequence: CALGVPRAPTKRDRDTDKLIF.

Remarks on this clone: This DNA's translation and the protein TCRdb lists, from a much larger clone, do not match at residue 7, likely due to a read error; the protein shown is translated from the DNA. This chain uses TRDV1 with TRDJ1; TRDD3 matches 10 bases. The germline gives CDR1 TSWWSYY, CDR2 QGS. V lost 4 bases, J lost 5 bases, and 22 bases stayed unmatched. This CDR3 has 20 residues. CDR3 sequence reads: CALGATLLRDGGYLQDKLIF. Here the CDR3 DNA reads TGTGCTCTTGGGGCAACTCTCCTACGTGATGGGGGATACCTCCAGGATAAACTCATCTTT.

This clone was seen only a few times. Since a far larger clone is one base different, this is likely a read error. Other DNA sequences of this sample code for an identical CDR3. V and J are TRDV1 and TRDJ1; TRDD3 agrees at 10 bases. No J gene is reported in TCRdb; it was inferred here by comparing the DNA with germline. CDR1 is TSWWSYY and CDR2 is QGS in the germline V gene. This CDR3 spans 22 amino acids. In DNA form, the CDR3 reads TGCGCTCTTGGGGAACCCCTATCCCTTCCTCTCCTTTACTGGGGGATCTCGTATAAACTCATCTTT. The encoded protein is CALGEPLSLPLLYWGISYKLIF.

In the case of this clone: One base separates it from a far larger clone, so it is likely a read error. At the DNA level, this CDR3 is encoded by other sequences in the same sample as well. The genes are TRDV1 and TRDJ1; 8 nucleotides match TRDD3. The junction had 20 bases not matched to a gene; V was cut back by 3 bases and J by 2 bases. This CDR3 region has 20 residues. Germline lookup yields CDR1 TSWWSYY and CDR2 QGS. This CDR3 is CALGDQIFYGGYAGTDKLIF. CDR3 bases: TGTGCTCTTGGGGACCAAATTTTCTACGGGGGATATGCAGGGACCGATAAACTCATCTTT.

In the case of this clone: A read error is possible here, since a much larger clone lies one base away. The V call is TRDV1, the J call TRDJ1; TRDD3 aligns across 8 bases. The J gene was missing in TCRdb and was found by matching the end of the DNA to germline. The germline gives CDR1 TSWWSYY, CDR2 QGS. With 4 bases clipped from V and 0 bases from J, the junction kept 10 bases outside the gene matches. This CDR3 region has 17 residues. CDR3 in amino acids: CALGGPTIGGYTDKLIF. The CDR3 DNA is TGTGCTCTTGGGGGACCGACAATTGGGGGATACACCGATAAACTCATCTTT.

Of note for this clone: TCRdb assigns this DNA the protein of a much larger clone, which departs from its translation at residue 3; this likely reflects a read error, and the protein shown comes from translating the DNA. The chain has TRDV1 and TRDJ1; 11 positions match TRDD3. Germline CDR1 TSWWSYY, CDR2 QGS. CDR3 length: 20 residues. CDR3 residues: CAPGEQALPRNWGIADKLIF. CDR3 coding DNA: TGTGCTCCTGGGGAACAGGCCCTTCCGCGAAACTGGGGGATAGCCGATAAACTCATCTTT.

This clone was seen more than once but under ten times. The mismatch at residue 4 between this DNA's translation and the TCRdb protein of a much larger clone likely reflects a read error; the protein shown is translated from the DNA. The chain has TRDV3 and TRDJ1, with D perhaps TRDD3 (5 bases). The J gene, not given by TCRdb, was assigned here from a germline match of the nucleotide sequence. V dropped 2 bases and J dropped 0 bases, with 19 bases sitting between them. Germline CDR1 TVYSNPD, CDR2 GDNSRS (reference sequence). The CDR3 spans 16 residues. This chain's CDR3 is CAFHIMGPPYTDKLIF. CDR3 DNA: TGTGCCTTTCACATAATGGGGCCTCCGTACACCGATAAACTCATCTTT.

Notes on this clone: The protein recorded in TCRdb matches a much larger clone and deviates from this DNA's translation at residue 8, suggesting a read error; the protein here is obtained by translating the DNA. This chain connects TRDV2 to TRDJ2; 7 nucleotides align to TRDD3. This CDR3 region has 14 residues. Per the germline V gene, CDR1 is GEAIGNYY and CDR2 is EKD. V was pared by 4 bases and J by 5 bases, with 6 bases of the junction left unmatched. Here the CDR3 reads CACDPLGYTAQLFF. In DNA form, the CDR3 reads TGTGCCTGTGATCCACTGGGGTATACAGCACAACTCTTCTTT.

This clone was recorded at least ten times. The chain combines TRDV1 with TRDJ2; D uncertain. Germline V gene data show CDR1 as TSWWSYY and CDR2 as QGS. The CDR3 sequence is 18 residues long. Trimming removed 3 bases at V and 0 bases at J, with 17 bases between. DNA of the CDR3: TGTGCTCTTGGGGAGGGGTTCCCCGCGATGACTTTGACAGCACAACTCTTCTTT. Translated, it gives CALGEGFPAMTLTAQLFF.

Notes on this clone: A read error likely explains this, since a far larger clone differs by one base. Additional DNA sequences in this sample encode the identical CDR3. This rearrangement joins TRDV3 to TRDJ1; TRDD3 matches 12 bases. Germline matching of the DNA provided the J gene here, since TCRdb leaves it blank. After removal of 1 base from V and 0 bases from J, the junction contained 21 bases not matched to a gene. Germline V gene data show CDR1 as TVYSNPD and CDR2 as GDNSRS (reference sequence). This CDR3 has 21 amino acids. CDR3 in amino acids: CAFKSAAATGGYRGYTDKLIF. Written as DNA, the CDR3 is TGTGCCTTTAAATCGGCGGCGGCAACTGGGGGATACAGGGGGTACACCGATAAACTCATCTTT.

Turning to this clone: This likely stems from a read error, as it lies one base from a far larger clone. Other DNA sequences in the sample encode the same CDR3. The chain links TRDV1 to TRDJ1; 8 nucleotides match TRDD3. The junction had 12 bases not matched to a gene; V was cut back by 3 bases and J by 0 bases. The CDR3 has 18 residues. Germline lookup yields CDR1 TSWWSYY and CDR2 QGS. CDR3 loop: CALGELKWGMSDTDKLIF. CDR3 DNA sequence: TGTGCTCTTGGGGAGCTAAAATGGGGGATGTCCGACACCGATAAACTCATCTTT.

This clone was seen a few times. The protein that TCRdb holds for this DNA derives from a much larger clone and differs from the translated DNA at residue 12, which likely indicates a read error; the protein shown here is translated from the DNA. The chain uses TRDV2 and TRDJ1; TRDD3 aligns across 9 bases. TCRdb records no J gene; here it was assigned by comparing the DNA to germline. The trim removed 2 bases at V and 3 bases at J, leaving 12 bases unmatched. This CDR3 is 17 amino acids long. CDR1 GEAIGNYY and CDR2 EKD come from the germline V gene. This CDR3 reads CACDILTGGPYADKLIF. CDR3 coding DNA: TGTGCCTGTGACATCCTCACTGGGGGACCGTACGCCGATAAACTCATCTTT.

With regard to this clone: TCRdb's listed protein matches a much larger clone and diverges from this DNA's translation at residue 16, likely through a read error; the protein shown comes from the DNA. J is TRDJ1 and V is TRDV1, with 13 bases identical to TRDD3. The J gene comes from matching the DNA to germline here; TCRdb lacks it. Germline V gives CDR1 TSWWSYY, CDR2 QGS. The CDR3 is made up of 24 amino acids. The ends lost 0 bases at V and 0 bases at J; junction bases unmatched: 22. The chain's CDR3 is CALGELSSREYYWGIRLYTDKLIF. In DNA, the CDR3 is TGTGCTCTTGGGGAACTCTCGTCCCGAGAGTACTACTGGGGGATACGCCTTTACACCGATAAACTCATCTTT.

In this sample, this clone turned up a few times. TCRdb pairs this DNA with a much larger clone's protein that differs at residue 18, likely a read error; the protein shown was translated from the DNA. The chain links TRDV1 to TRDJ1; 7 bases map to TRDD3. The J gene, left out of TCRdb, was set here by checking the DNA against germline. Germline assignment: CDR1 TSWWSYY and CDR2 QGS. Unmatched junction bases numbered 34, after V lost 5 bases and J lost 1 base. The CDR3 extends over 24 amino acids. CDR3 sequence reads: CALGPTARRLSRLGSLSCTDKLIF. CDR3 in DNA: TGTGCTCTTGGGCCTACGGCCCGGCGCCTATCGCGACTGGGGTCCTTAAGCTGCACCGATAAACTCATCTTT.

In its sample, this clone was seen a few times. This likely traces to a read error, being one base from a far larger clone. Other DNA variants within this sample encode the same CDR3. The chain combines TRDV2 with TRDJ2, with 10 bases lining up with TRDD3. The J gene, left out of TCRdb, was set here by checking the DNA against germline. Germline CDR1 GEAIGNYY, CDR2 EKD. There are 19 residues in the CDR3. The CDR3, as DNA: TGTGCCTGTGACCATATTGATGTGGGGGATACTGCTTTGACAGCTCAACTCTTCTTT. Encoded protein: CACDHIDVGDTALTAQLFF.

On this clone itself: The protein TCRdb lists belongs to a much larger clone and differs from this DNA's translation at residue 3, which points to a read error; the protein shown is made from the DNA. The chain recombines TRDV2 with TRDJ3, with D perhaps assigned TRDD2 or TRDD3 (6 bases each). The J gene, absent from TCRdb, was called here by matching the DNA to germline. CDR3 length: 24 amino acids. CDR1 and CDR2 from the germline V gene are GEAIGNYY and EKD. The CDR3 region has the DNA TGTGCCAGTGACACCGGTCTTCCTCAAAATACTGGGACCAGACTCTCCTGGGACACCCGACAGATGTTTTTC. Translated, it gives CASDTGLPQNTGTRLSWDTRQMFF.

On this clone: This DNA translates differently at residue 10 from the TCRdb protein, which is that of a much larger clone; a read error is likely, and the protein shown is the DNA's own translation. The CDR3 sequence: CALGELLSLAAQLFF. CDR3 DNA sequence: TGTGCTCTTGGGGAACTTTTATCTTTGGCAGCACAACTCTTCTTT. The chain employs TRDV1 and TRDJ2; D is uncertain. The CDR3 sequence is 15 residues long. Germline values: CDR1 TSWWSYY, CDR2 QGS.

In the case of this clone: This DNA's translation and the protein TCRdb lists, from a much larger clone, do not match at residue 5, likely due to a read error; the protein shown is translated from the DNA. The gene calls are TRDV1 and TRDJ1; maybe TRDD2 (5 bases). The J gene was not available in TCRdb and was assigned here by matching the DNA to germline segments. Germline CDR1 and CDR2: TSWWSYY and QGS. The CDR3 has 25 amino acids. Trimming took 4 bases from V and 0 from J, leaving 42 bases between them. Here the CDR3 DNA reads TGTGCTCTTGGGGGACCCCGGAAACCCTACCCTTTACTCCGTGCCACCATTAGGAACACCGATAAACTCATCTTT. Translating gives CALGGPRKPYPLLRATIRNTDKLIF.

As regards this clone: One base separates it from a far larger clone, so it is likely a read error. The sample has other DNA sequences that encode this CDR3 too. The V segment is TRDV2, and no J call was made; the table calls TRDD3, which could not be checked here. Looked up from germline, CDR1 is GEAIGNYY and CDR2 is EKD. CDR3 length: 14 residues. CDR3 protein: CACDPLRGDAQLFF. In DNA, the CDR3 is TGTGCCTGTGACCCGCTGAGGGGGGACGCACAGCTCTTCTTT.